This T cell receptor (beta chain) was documented in a study of neurological immune-mediated disorders. 5'RACE employing 10-nucleotide random UMIs yielded the cDNA. The output of every sequencing run exceeded 200 million TCR-beta sequences, derived from 15-18 subjects. In TCRdb, the 5' RACE reads were re-called with MiXCR into one record per CDR3 protein. The sample has more than 45,000 distinct CDR3 sequences, approximately 4% seen once. In this sample, this clonotype turned up many times. The sequenced sample was PBMCs. This receptor was obtained from a middle-aged man with multiple sclerosis.

The CDR3 sequence: CASSYSSGANVLTF. CDR3 coding DNA: TGTGCCAGCAGTTACTCTTCCGGGGCCAACGTCCTGACTTTC. This rearrangement joins TRBV6-5 to TRBJ2-6; D remains ambiguous. Germline CDR1 reads MNHEY; CDR2 reads SVGAGI. V dropped 0 bases and J dropped 4 bases, with 4 bases sitting between them. The CDR3 has 14 amino acids.